The 7 T cell receptor beta chains below were found in one sample sequenced in a study of T cell responses to AZD1222 COVID-19 vaccine. TCRdb keeps only in-frame clones here, not all; method: immunoSEQ multiplex PCR. The data contain about 110,000 clones, over 75% of them seen just once; the ten biggest clones take up 4.4%. Sequencing used peripheral blood, obtained 28 days after the second AZD1222 dose. All receptors derive from an adult who received the AZD1222 COVID-19 vaccine.

The chain links TRBV10-3 to TRBJ2-5; 9 bases are a match to TRBD2. Germline CDR1 and CDR2: ENHRY and SYGVKD. CDR3 size: 15 residues. Germline trimming cut 10 bases from V and 4 bases from J; bases unmatched to any gene: 13. CDR3: CATRGGGASGETQYF. As DNA, the CDR3 is TGTGCCACCCGCGGGGGGGGCGCATCCGGAGAGACCCAGTACTTC.

The chain couples TRBV29-1 to TRBJ2-1, with 10 bases lining up with TRBD2. Germline V lookup: CDR1 SQVTM, CDR2 ANQGSEA. This CDR3 is built from 13 residues. The J segment lost 3 bases and the V segment lost 7 bases, leaving 3 bases of the junction unmatched. CDR3 nucleotides: TGCAGCGGTAGCGGGAGGTTCTACAATGAGCAGTTCTTC. Its protein is CSGSGRFYNEQFF.

The chain carries TRBV5-4 and TRBJ1-1; TRBD1 might be the D (5 bases). The CDR3 has 14 amino acids. Germline V gene lookup returns CDR1 SGHNT and CDR2 YYREEE (reference sequence). Trimming pared 4 bases from V and 4 bases from J, leaving 14 bases between. CDR3 in DNA: TGTGCCAGCAGCCCGGGGGAACGAAGCACTGAAGCTTTCTTT. Protein product: CASSPGERSTEAFF.

The CDR3 reads CASIATGRGLSGELFF. The CDR3 DNA sequence: TGTGCCAGCATCGCAACGGGAAGGGGGCTGTCCGGGGAGCTGTTTTTT. The chain carries TRBV6-6 and TRBJ2-2; 7 nucleotides align to TRBD1. V shed 7 bases, J shed 6 bases, and the junction held 14 bases outside the gene matches. The CDR3 length is 16 residues. Germline V gene sequence: CDR1 MNHNY, CDR2 SVGAGI (reference sequence).

The rearrangement links TRBV5-4 to TRBJ1-2; 7 bases line up with TRBD1. Trimming cost V 5 bases and J 4 bases; bases outside gene matches: 8. Germline loops: CDR1 SGHNT, CDR2 YYREEE (reference sequence). The CDR3 consists of 14 residues. In nucleotides, the CDR3 is TGTGCCAGCAGTCCCGGGGACAGTATCTATGGCTACACCTTC. Translation gives CASSPGDSIYGYTF.

The chain uses TRBV7-2 and TRBJ2-1; D is ambiguous. Deletions cut 6 bases from V and 0 bases from J, with 12 bases between. Germline CDR1 and CDR2: SGHTA and FQGNSA. The CDR3 is made up of 15 amino acids. This CDR3 is CASRSERSSYNEQFF. CDR3 bases: TGTGCCAGCAGGTCCGAGCGAAGCTCCTACAATGAGCAGTTCTTC.

V and J are TRBV7-2 and TRBJ2-1, with a weak D call TRBD1 (6 bases). V was clipped by 1 base and J by 4 bases, with 8 bases between them. Germline loops: CDR1 SGHTA, CDR2 FQGNSA. The CDR3 sequence is 14 residues long. The CDR3 protein is CASSLGTEYNEQFF. CDR3 nucleotides: TGTGCCAGCAGCTTAGGGACAGAGTACAATGAGCAGTTCTTC.